This T cell receptor beta chain was recovered during a study of blood T cell repertoires in COVID-19. Whole-study context: The samples span acute and convalescent COVID-19 from the United States, Italy and Spain. Sample material is recorded as cDNA or gDNA derived from T cells, B-cell-depleted T cells, or PBMCs.

Repertoires were generated with immunoSEQ multiplex PCR, while TCRdb's copy carries only in-frame clones and drops some. The sample gives 180,000 or so clones, around 88% of which show up once; about 4.1% is in the top ten. This CDR3 has 14 residues. In germline, CDR1 is SQVTM, CDR2 ANQGSEA. The V end lost 0 bases, the J end lost 0 bases, and 6 bases lay between the germline ends. The TCR originated in a woman aged 25 to 39 with acute or convalescent COVID-19. Material: peripheral blood. This chain connects TRBV29-1 to TRBJ2-4; D ambiguous. The CDR3 DNA reads TGCAGCGTTGAAGATCCACTAGCCAAAAACATTCAGTACTTC. Amino acids: CSVEDPLAKNIQYF.